What follows are 2 T cell receptor beta chains derived from one specimen sequenced in a study of shared clonotypes between healthy human individuals. Here immunoSEQ multiplex PCR was the method, and the copy in TCRdb shows in-frame clones only, minus some. The profile shows around 2.5 million clones, 93% of them singletons. Sequenced material: naive CD4+ T cells from PBMCs. Subset defined: CD45RA+ positively selected. These receptors were collected from a young man in good health. Some clones in this sample may be carry-over from other donors' samples.

The rearrangement joins TRBV6-1 to TRBJ1-4; 10 bases align to TRBD1. This CDR3 region has 15 residues. V shed 4 bases, J shed 7 bases, and the junction held 6 bases outside the gene matches. Germline loops: CDR1 MNHNS, CDR2 SASEGT. CDR3 nucleotide sequence: TGTGCCAGCAGTGTGGGACAGGGGTTGGGTGAAAAACTGTTTTTT. Translated: CASSVGQGLGEKLFF.

To note about this clone: The sample has other DNA sequences that encode this CDR3 too. V is TRBV9 and J is TRBJ2-1, with D perhaps matching TRBD2 (7 bases). Trimming left V 0 bases short and J 2 bases short, with 9 bases between. The CDR3 consists of 15 residues. Germline loops: CDR1 SGDLS, CDR2 YYNGEE. This chain's CDR3 is CASSVGGGTYNEQFF. Written as DNA, the CDR3 is TGTGCCAGCAGCGTAGGGGGGGGCACCTACAATGAGCAGTTCTTC.